This TCR beta chain was found in a study of T cells after somatic rescue of genetic block. Method: immunoSEQ multiplex PCR; TCRdb's copy keeps in-frame clones and lacks some. The data show roughly 65,000 clones, around 93% seen once. This clonotype was obtained from a man between 40 and 49 years old. The source material was peripheral blood mononuclear cells (PBMCs).

The CDR3 protein is CASSMTGDNSPLHF. DNA of the CDR3: TGTGCCAGCAGTATGACAGGGGATAATTCACCCCTCCACTTT. The V and J genes are TRBV11-2 and TRBJ1-6, with 8 nucleotides matching TRBD1. In germline, CDR1 is SGHAT, CDR2 FQNNGV. After removal of 6 bases from V and 5 bases from J, the junction contained 3 bases not matched to a gene. CDR3 length: 14 residues. The complete variable domain, with remaining parts taken from reference TRBV11-2 and TRBJ1-6, reads EAGVAQSPRYKIIEKRQSVAFWCNPISGHATLYWYQQILGQGPKLLIQFQNNGVVDDSQLPKDRFSAERLKGVDSTLKIQPAKLEDSAVYLCASSMTGDNSPLHFGNGTRLTVT.